The 31 T cell receptor beta chains reported below all come from one sample, sequenced in a study of beta chain features in type 1 diabetes. Investigators reverse transcribed all isolated RNA, so they sequenced expressed TCRB transcripts. Generated by immunoSEQ multiplex PCR, the TCRdb table keeps only in-frame clones and is missing some. The repertoire consists of a few hundred thousand clones, with roughly a quarter occurring once and the leading ten covering about 0.012%. Antigens for these TCRs are unknown. Findings and limits, study-wide: Moderate but significant shortening of TCRB CDR3s was recorded in all four CD4+ subsets from Type 1 diabetes patients.

The sample was naive CD4+ T cells from blood. All receptors derive from a woman aged 30 to 39 with type 1 diabetes.

The chain links TRBV5-1 to TRBJ1-1; D uncertain. This CDR3 region has 17 residues. V was shortened by 4 bases and J by 3 bases, with 22 bases between the two germline ends. Germline V lookup: CDR1 SGHRS, CDR2 YFSETQ. In nucleotides, the CDR3 is TGCGCCAGCAGCCCACTGGCGTTCTCGCGGATCTACACTGAAGCTTTCTTT. Its translation: CASSPLAFSRIYTEAFF.

The V and J genes are TRBV4-1 and TRBJ2-3; 11 bases map to TRBD1. V trimming: 1 base; J trimming: 7 bases; junction bases outside the gene matches: 13. CDR3 length: 18 residues. Per the germline V gene, CDR1 is MGHRA and CDR2 is YSYEKL. CDR3 amino acids: CASSQGGQGATRGNTQYF. The CDR3 DNA is TGCGCCAGCAGCCAAGGAGGACAGGGGGCCACCCGGGGTAATACGCAGTATTTT.

The chain carries TRBV4-1 and TRBJ1-1; D unresolved. Deletions cut 7 bases from V and 0 bases from J, with 15 bases between. The CDR3 length is 15 residues. The germline CDR1 and CDR2 sequences are MGHRA and YSYEKL. CDR3 loop: CASTRGPFMNTEAFF. In nucleotides, the CDR3 is TGCGCCAGCACCCGCGGGCCCTTTATGAACACTGAAGCTTTCTTT.

V is TRBV7-3 and J is TRBJ2-6; D not certain. The germline CDR1 and CDR2 sequences are SGHTA and FQGTGA. This CDR3 is built from 15 residues. V dropped 2 bases and J dropped 0 bases, with 5 bases sitting between them. The CDR3 region has the DNA TGTGCCAGCAGCTTATATCCCTCTGGGGCCAACGTCCTGACTTTC. Protein sequence: CASSLYPSGANVLTF.

J is TRBJ1-1 and V is TRBV2; no definite D call. Looked up from germline, CDR1 is SNHLY and CDR2 is FYNNEI. The CDR3 has 16 amino acids. V lost 5 bases and J 6 bases, leaving 22 bases between the germline ends. CDR3 loop: CASSPSVLGGVAEAFF. DNA of the CDR3: TGTGCCAGCAGTCCCAGCGTCCTCGGCGGCGTGGCTGAAGCTTTCTTT. The full variable domain, rest sourced from reference TRBV2 and TRBJ1-1, is EPEVTQTPSHQVTQMGQEVILRCVPISNHLYFYWYRQILGQKVEFLVSFYNNEISEKSEIFDDQFSVERPDGSNFTLKIRSTKLEDSAMYFCASSPSVLGGVAEAFFGQGTRLTVV.

A few counts support this clone. The chain carries TRBV5-4 and TRBJ2-7, with TRBD2 matching over 8 bases. The J segment lost 5 bases and the V segment lost 0 bases, leaving 7 bases of the junction unmatched. Looked up from germline, CDR1 is SGHNT and CDR2 is YYREEE (reference sequence). The CDR3 covers 15 residues. As DNA, the CDR3 is TGTGCCAGCAGCTTGGTTCTTAGCGGGAACGACGAGCAGTACTTC. It codes for CASSLVLSGNDEQYF.

A few counts support this clone. V and J are TRBV5-1 and TRBJ2-5; TRBD1 agrees at 8 bases. The germline V gene encodes CDR1 SGHRS and CDR2 YFSETQ. J lost 5 bases, V lost 4 bases, and 7 bases had no gene match. The CDR3 is 14 amino acids. CDR3 DNA: TGCGCCAGCAGCCCTGGACAGGGCTCGGAGACCCAGTACTTC. It translates to CASSPGQGSETQYF.

The gene calls are TRBV10-3 and TRBJ1-5, with a weak D call TRBD1 (5 bases). Germline-derived CDR1 and CDR2 are ENHRY and SYGVKD. V lost 2 bases, J lost 7 bases, and 6 bases lay in between. The CDR3 has 12 residues. The CDR3 sequence: CAISEGAQPQHF. The CDR3, as DNA: TGTGCCATCAGTGAGGGGGCCCAGCCCCAGCATTTT.

The chain uses TRBV15 and TRBJ1-2; 8 bases are a match to TRBD1. The CDR3 contains 15 residues. The J segment lost 2 bases and the V segment lost 0 bases, leaving 2 bases of the junction unmatched. Germline-derived CDR1 and CDR2 are LNHNV and YYDKDF (reference sequence). The CDR3 loop reads CATSRDRGRNYGYTF. DNA for the CDR3: TGTGCCACCAGCAGAGACAGGGGGCGAAACTATGGCTACACCTTC. Filled out from reference TRBV15 and TRBJ1-2, the complete variable domain reads DAMVIQNPRYQVTQFGKPVTLSCSQTLNHNVMYWYQQKSSQAPKLLFHYYDKDFNNEADTPDNFQSRRPNTSFCFLDIRSPGLGDTAMYLCATSRDRGRNYGYTFGSGTRLTVV.

The chain has TRBV7-3 and TRBJ2-1, with 7 bases that match TRBD2. The germline V gene has CDR1 SGHTA and CDR2 FQGTGA. Trimming cost V 5 bases and J 6 bases; bases outside gene matches: 10. This CDR3 has 15 residues. CDR3 bases: TGTGCCAGCAGCCTTTGGGGGGAGGGGTTCAATGAGCAGTTCTTC. Translated, it gives CASSLWGEGFNEQFF.

A few counts support this clone. The gene calls are TRBV5-4 and TRBJ1-1; D uncertain. CDR1 and CDR2 (germline): SGHNT, YYREEE (reference sequence). Trimming shortened V by 0 bases and J by 1 base, and 13 bases separated the two germline ends. CDR3 length equals 16 residues. Here the CDR3 reads CASSLGGSAGNTEAFF. DNA for the CDR3: TGTGCCAGCAGCTTGGGTGGGTCAGCAGGGAACACTGAAGCTTTCTTT.

V is TRBV29-1 and J is TRBJ1-1; a possible D gene is TRBD1 (5 bases). The CDR3 has 13 residues. V lost 6 bases to trimming and J lost 1 base, with 12 bases between them. Germline V gene lookup returns CDR1 SQVTM and CDR2 ANQGSEA. The CDR3 bases are TGCAGCGTGAAGACAGCCGGGAACACTGAAGCTTTCTTT. Amino acids: CSVKTAGNTEAFF.

The table lists this clone with a few counts. This sequence joins TRBV11-2 and TRBJ2-1; 10 bases line up with TRBD2. V lost 4 bases to trimming and J lost 8 bases; unmatched junction nucleotides: 8. The CDR3 has 15 residues. The germline V gene has CDR1 SGHAT and CDR2 FQNNGV. This CDR3 is CASSYTSGMGDEQFF. The CDR3 nucleotides are TGTGCCAGCAGCTATACTAGCGGGATGGGCGATGAGCAGTTCTTC.

This chain joins TRBV18 and TRBJ1-1; D possibly corresponds to TRBD1 (5 bases). Trimming cost V 6 bases and J 3 bases, with 23 bases left between them. This CDR3 comprises 17 residues. Germline values: CDR1 KGHSH, CDR2 LQKENI. CDR3 sequence reads: CASSPYLLRGGDTEAFF. In DNA form, the CDR3 reads TGTGCCAGCTCGCCCTACCTTTTGCGGGGAGGGGACACTGAAGCTTTCTTT.

The chain uses TRBV9 and TRBJ2-2; D is ambiguous. Germline-derived CDR1 and CDR2 are SGDLS and YYNGEE. The V gene lost 2 bases and the J gene lost 1 base, with 9 bases spanning the gap. CDR3 length: 15 residues. The CDR3 protein is CASSVLNKNTGELFF. The DNA of the CDR3 is TGTGCCAGCAGCGTCCTGAACAAGAACACCGGGGAGCTGTTTTTT.

V usage is TRBV27 and J usage is TRBJ1-2, with a possible D match to TRBD1 (6 bases). Between the trimmed V and J ends, which lost 6 bases and 2 bases, there was a span of 7 bases. The CDR3 totals 12 residues. Germline V gene data show CDR1 as MNHEY and CDR2 as SMNVEV (reference sequence). CDR3 in amino acids: CASSGQNYGYTF. CDR3 coding DNA: TGTGCCAGCAGCGGACAGAACTATGGCTACACCTTC.

This clone came up a few times. J is TRBJ1-1 and V is TRBV30; D gene unclear. The CDR3 length is 15 residues. Germline-derived CDR1 and CDR2 are GTSNPN and SVGIG (reference sequence). V was shortened by 0 bases and J by 4 bases, with 15 bases between the two germline ends. The CDR3: CAWSVSVLRVTEAFF. Written as DNA, the CDR3 is TGTGCCTGGAGTGTGTCGGTCTTGAGGGTCACTGAAGCTTTCTTT.

V gene TRBV29-1 combines with J gene TRBJ2-1; 7 positions agree with TRBD1. V lost 6 bases and J lost 6; bases outside the gene matches: 8. The CDR3 sequence is 13 residues long. Germline V gene lookup returns CDR1 SQVTM and CDR2 ANQGSEA. The CDR3 nucleotides are TGCAGCGTGGGCAGGGGGACCCGCAATGAGCAGTTCTTC. Encoded protein: CSVGRGTRNEQFF.

The V gene is TRBV5-1, the J gene TRBJ1-4; D is perhaps TRBD1 (6 bases). The CDR3 length is 14 residues. Looked up from germline, CDR1 is SGHRS and CDR2 is YFSETQ. Deletions cut 4 bases from V and 6 bases from J, with 13 bases between. The CDR3 DNA reads as TGCGCCAGCAGCCGACAGGAACCGGATGAAAAACTGTTTTTT. Translating gives CASSRQEPDEKLFF.

The gene calls are TRBV9 and TRBJ2-1; 10 bases map to TRBD2. The CDR3 is 15 amino acids. Germline CDR1 reads SGDLS; CDR2 reads YYNGEE. Germline trimming cut 3 bases from V and 2 bases from J; bases unmatched to any gene: 2. The CDR3 sequence: CASSALAGTYNEQFF. The CDR3 bases are TGTGCCAGCAGCGCACTAGCGGGAACCTACAATGAGCAGTTCTTC.

The chain uses TRBV7-3 and TRBJ2-3; D remains ambiguous. Germline loops: CDR1 SGHTA, CDR2 FQGTGA. This CDR3 contains 14 residues. V gave up 1 base and J gave up 6 bases, with 11 bases separating them. This CDR3 reads CASSLRASSDTQYF. Written as DNA, the CDR3 is TGTGCCAGCAGCTTAAGGGCTTCGAGCGATACGCAGTATTTT.

The chain has TRBV29-1 and TRBJ2-2; 11 nucleotides match TRBD1. J lost 0 bases, V lost 7 bases, and 1 base had no gene match. Per the germline V gene, CDR1 is SQVTM and CDR2 is ANQGSEA. This CDR3 contains 14 residues. DNA of the CDR3: TGCAGCGCGGACAGGGGGCCGAACACCGGGGAGCTGTTTTTT. It encodes CSADRGPNTGELFF.

This rearrangement joins TRBV10-3 to TRBJ1-2; 8 nucleotides agree with TRBD1. This CDR3 region has 14 residues. V shed 6 bases and J 4 bases; nucleotides not matched to a gene: 7. Germline V gene data show CDR1 as ENHRY and CDR2 as SYGVKD. The CDR3 protein is CAIRATGATYGYTF. The CDR3 DNA follows: TGTGCCATCAGAGCGACAGGGGCAACCTATGGCTACACCTTC.

In this sample, this clone turned up a few times. V gene TRBV21-1 combines with J gene TRBJ2-5; the tabulated D call, TRBD2, remains unverified against the DNA. TRBV21-1 is shown as a pseudogene. This CDR3 spans 18 amino acids. CDR3 protein: CASNARVLAPPLQETQYF. DNA of the CDR3: TGTGCCAGCAATGCCAGGGTTCTAGCGCCACCCCTCCAAGAGACCCAGTACTTC.

In regard to this clone: One junction end disagrees with the germline gene, perhaps due to a read error. The gene calls are TRBV7-7 and TRBJ2-5; 11 bases line up with TRBD2. Germline V gene data show CDR1 as SSHAT and CDR2 as FNYEAQ (reference sequence). The CDR3 is 15 residues long. This CDR3 is CASSLARLAGETQYF. The CDR3 DNA is TGTGCTAGCAGCCTAGCCCGACTAGCGGGGGAGACCCAGTACTTC.

The V call is TRBV30, the J call TRBJ1-1, with TRBD1 identical over 8 bases. Germline assignment: CDR1 GTSNPN and CDR2 SVGIG (reference sequence). Trimming removed 5 bases from V and 7 bases from J; junction bases left unmatched: 9. The length of the CDR3 is 13 residues. CDR3: CAWGRTGRSEAFF. CDR3 sequence (DNA): TGTGCCTGGGGGAGGACAGGGAGAAGTGAAGCTTTCTTT. The variable domain in full, with the rest retrieved from reference TRBV30 and TRBJ1-1, is SQTIHQWPATLVQPVGSPLSLECTVEGTSNPNLYWYRQAAGRGLQLLFYSVGIGQISSEVPQNLSASRPQDRQFILSSKKLLLSDSGFYLCAWGRTGRSEAFFGQGTRLTVV.

This clone was found a few times. The V gene is TRBV9, the J gene TRBJ2-1, with TRBD2 matching over 13 bases. Germline lookup yields CDR1 SGDLS and CDR2 YYNGEE. Unmatched junction bases numbered 16, after V lost 4 bases and J lost 12 bases. This CDR3 comprises 17 residues. The CDR3 DNA is TGTGCCAGCAGCACCCGATTGGGGACTAGCGGGACCCCCCTGCAGTTCTTC. It encodes CASSTRLGTSGTPLQFF.

V gene TRBV6-1 combines with J gene TRBJ2-1; unclear D gene. The CDR3 is 12 residues long. CDR1 MNHNS and CDR2 SASEGT come from the germline V gene. Trimming took off 3 bases at V and 3 bases at J, with 3 bases between the two ends. For the CDR3, the DNA is TGTGCCAGCAGTGACTACTACAATGAGCAGTTCTTC. This gives the protein CASSDYYNEQFF.

This clone came up a few times. J is TRBJ2-5 and V is TRBV28; no firm D call. Between the trimmed V and J ends, which lost 6 bases and 2 bases, there was a span of 10 bases. This CDR3 comprises 13 residues. CDR1 is MDHEN and CDR2 is SYDVKM in the germline V gene. CDR3 amino acids: CASRKQKQETQYF. The DNA for the CDR3 is TGTGCCAGCAGGAAACAGAAACAAGAGACCCAGTACTTC.

This chain connects TRBV10-3 to TRBJ2-2; 13 bases map to TRBD2. V lost 7 bases and J lost 6; bases outside the gene matches: 5. The CDR3 extends over 15 amino acids. Germline V lookup: CDR1 ENHRY, CDR2 SYGVKD. The CDR3 bases are TGTGCCATCACCGCCGGACTAGCGGGAGCCGGGGAGCTGTTTTTT. It codes for CAITAGLAGAGELFF.

This clone was seen a handful of times. The rearrangement joins TRBV18 to TRBJ2-7; a weak D match, TRBD2 (5 bases). The germline V gene has CDR1 KGHSH and CDR2 LQKENI. V shed 0 bases and J shed 3 bases, with 15 bases lying between them. This CDR3 is built from 16 residues. CDR3 bases: TGTGCCAGCTCACCACCGTCTGTCGGAGGATTCTACGAGCAGTACTTC. It yields the protein CASSPPSVGGFYEQYF.